This T cell receptor (beta chain) was recorded in a study of cytomegalovirus exposure and HLA in healthy donors. V gave up 4 bases and J gave up 13 bases; unmatched junction bases: 6. The CDR3 sequence is 11 residues long. CDR1 and CDR2 from the germline V gene are SGHAT and FQNNGV. PCR involved 60 Vbeta and 13 Jbeta primers. Per the authors' pipeline: Around 10 million of the 80 million or so unique TCR beta chains counted in a later analysis were shared. Assay: immunoSEQ multiplex PCR; the TCRdb copy retains only in-frame clones and omits some. That table gives V, J and clone size, and the DNA gave D and trimming. The top ten clones hold around 6.2% of a sample with 130,000 to 150,000 clones, over 75% of them seen once.

Sequencing input: PBMCs. The rearrangement uses TRBV11-2 and TRBJ2-7; 8 bases fit TRBD1. The receptor's source is a man aged 30 to 45 in good health and CMV-seropositive. The CDR3 nucleotides are TGTGCCAGCAGCTCCGGGGACAGGCTCTACTTC. Its translation is CASSSGDRLYF.